Sequencing of this T cell receptor (beta chain) was carried out in a study of PD-1 blockade in classical Hodgkin lymphoma. General observations from the study: Lower baseline TCR diversity was reported for newly diagnosed patients than for healthy donors. Although disease activity or prior therapy may be involved, causes of the repertoire differences remain undefined.

This CDR3 comprises 16 residues. V shed 6 bases and J 2 bases; nucleotides not matched to a gene: 5. The germline gives CDR1 SGHTA, CDR2 FQGTGA. Time point meaning: newly diagnosed, previously untreated cHL patient sample. Newly diagnosed, untreated classical Hodgkin lymphoma PBMCs provided comparison. On this clone: Its antigen is not known.

The protocol was immunoSEQ multiplex PCR, while the TCRdb copy is restricted to in-frame clones and leaves out a portion. The sample contains tens of thousands of clones, around 90% of which appear only once. Sequencing input: peripheral blood mononuclear cells (PBMCs). The TCR comes from a human donor with classical Hodgkin lymphoma. The V call is TRBV7-3, the J call TRBJ2-3; 13 bases are a match to TRBD2. CDR3 protein: CASSPGTSGITDTQYF. CDR3 DNA sequence: TGTGCCAGCAGTCCCGGGACTAGCGGGATCACAGATACGCAGTATTTT.